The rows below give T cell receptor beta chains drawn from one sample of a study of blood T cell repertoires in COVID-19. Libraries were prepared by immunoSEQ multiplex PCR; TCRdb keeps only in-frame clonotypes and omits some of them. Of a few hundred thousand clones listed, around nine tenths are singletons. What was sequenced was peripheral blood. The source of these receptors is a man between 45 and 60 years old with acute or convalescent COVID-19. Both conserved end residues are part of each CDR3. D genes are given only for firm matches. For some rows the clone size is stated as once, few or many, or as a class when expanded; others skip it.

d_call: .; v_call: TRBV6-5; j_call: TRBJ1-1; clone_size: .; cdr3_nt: TGTGCCAGCAGTCGACTCCCGGGGTCCACTGAAGCTTTCTTT; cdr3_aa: CASSRLPGSTEAFF
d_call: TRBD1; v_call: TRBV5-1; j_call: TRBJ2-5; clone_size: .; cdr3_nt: TGCGCCAGCAGTCAGGGGGAAGAGACCCAGTACTTC; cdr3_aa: CASSQGEETQYF
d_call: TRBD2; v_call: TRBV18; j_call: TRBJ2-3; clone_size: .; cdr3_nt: TGTGCCAGCTCACCCCGGACTAGCGGGGGGGGGCATACGCAGTATTTT; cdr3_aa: CASSPRTSGGGHTQYF
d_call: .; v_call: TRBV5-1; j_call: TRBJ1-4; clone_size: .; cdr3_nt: TGCGCCAGCAGCCCGGACGGGGGGGCTGGGGGTTTGTCGGGAAAACTGTTTTTT; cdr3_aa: CASSPDGGAGGLSGKLFF
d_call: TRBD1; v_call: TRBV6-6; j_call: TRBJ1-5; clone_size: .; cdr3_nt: TGTGCCAGCAGGGCCCGGGACAGGGGAGGTCAGCCCCAGCATTTT; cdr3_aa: CASRARDRGGQPQHF
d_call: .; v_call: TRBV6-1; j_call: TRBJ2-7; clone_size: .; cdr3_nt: TGTGCCAGCAGTGAGAGGGGACTCCGGGACCACGAGCAGTACTTC; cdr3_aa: CASSERGLRDHEQYF
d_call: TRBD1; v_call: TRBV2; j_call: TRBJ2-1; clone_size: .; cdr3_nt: TGTGCCAGCGACAGGGGGCGCTTTGGCTATGAGCAGTTCTTC; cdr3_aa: CASDRGRFGYEQFF
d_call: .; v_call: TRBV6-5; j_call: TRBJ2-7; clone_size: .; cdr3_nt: TGTGCCAGCAGTTCCCTTTACGGGGGAGACGAGCAGTACTTC; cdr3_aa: CASSSLYGGDEQYF
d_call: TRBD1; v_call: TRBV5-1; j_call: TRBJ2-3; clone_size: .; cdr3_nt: TGCGCCAGCAGGAGGACAGGGCCCACAGATACGCAGTATTTT; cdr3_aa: CASRRTGPTDTQYF
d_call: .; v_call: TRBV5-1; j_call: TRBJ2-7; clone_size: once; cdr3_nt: TGCGCCAGCAGCCCTCTCCCGCAGGCCGAGCAGTACTTC; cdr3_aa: CASSPLPQAEQYF
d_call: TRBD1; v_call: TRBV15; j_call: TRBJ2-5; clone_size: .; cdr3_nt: TGTGCCACCAGCACCACGACAGGGGCCCAAGAGACCCAGTACTTC; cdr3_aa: CATSTTTGAQETQYF
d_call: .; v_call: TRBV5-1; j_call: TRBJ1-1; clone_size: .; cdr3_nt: TGCGCCAGCAGCTTGGTACCAGGGGCCCGGGCCACTGAAGCTTTCTTT; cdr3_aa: CASSLVPGARATEAFF
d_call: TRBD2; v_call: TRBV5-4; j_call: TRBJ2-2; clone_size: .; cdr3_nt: TGTGCCAGCAGTCCCGGGACTAGCGGGGGGGCTATCGGGGAGCTGTTTTTT; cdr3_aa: CASSPGTSGGAIGELFF
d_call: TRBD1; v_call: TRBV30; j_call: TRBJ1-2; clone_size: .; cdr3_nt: TGTGCCTGGAGGATAACAGGGGACTATGGCTACACCTTC; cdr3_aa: CAWRITGDYGYTF
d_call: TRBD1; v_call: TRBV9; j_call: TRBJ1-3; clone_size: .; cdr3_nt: TGTGCCAGCAGCGTAGCAGGGGGTCCCATATATTTT; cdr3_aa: CASSVAGGPIYF
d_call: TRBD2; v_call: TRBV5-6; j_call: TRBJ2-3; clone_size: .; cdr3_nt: TGTGCCAGCAGCTTTCTTTCCGGGACTAGCGGGGGCACAGATACGCAGTATTTT; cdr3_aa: CASSFLSGTSGGTDTQYF
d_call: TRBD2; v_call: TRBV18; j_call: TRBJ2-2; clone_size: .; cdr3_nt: TGTGCCAGCTCCCCGGGCGGGGGACTCACCGGGGAGCTGTTTTTT; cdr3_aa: CASSPGGGLTGELFF
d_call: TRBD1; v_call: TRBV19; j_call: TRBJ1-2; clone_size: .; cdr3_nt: TGTGCCAGTAGTACATCAATATACAAGGGGGCGTCTGGCTACACCTTC; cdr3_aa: CASSTSIYKGASGYTF
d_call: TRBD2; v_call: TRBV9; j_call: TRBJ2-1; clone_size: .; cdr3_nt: TGTGCCAGCAGCGCCGGGGGGGCCAGCTACAATGAGCAGTTCTTC; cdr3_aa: CASSAGGASYNEQFF